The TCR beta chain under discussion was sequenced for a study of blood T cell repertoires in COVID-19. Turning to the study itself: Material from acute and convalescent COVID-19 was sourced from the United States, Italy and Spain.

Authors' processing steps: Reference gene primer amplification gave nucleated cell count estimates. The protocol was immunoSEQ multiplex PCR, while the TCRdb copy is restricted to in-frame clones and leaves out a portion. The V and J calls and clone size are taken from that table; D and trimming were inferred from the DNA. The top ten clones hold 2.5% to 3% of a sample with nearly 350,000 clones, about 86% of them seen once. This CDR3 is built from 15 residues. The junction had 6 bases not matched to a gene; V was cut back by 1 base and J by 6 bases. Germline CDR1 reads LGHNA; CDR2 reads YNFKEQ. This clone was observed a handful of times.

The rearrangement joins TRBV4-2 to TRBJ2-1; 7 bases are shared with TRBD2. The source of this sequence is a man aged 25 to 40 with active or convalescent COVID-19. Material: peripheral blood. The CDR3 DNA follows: TGTGCCAGCAGCCAAGTCGGAGCGGGGACCAATGAGCAGTTCTTC. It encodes CASSQVGAGTNEQFF.